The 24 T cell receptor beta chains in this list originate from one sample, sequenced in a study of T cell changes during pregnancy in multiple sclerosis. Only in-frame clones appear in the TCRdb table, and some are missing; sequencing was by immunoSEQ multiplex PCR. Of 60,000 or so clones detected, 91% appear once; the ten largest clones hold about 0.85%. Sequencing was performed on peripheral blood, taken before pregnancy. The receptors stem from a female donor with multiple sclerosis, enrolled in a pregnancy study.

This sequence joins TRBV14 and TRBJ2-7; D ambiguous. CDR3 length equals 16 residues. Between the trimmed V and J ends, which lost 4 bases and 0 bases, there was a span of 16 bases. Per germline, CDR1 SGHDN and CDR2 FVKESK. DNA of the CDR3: TGTGCCAGCAGCCGCCAGGCGAGACGGCCCTCCTACGAGCAGTACTTC. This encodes CASSRQARRPSYEQYF.

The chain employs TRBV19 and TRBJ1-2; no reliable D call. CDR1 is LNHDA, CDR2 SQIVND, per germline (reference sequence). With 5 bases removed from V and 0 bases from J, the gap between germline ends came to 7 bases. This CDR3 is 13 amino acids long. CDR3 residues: CASSPTANYGYTF. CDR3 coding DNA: TGTGCCAGTAGTCCTACGGCTAACTATGGCTACACCTTC.

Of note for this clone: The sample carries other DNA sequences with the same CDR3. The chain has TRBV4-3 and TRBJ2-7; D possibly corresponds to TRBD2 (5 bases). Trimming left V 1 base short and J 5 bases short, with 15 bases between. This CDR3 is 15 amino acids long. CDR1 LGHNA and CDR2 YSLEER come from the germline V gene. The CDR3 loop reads CASSQGSSEVDEQYF. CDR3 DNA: TGCGCCAGCAGCCAAGGAAGTAGCGAGGTTGACGAGCAGTACTTC.

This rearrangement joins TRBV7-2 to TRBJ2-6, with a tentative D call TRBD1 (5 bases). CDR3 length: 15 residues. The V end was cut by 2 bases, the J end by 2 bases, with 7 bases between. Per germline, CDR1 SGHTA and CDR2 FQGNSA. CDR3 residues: CASSLIGAGANVLTF. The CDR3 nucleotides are TGTGCCAGCAGCTTAATAGGGGCTGGGGCCAACGTCCTGACTTTC.

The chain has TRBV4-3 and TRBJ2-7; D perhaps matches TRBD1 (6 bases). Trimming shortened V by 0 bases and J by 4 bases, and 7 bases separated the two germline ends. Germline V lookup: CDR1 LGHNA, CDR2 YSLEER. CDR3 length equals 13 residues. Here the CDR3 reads CASSQDRGYEQYF. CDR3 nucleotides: TGCGCCAGCAGCCAAGACAGGGGTTACGAGCAGTACTTC.

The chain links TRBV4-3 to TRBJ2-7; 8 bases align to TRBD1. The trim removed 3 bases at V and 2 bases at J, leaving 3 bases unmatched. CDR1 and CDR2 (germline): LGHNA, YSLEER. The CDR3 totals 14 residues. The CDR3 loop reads CASSHRQGTYEQYF. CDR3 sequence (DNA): TGCGCCAGCAGCCACCGACAGGGGACCTACGAGCAGTACTTC.

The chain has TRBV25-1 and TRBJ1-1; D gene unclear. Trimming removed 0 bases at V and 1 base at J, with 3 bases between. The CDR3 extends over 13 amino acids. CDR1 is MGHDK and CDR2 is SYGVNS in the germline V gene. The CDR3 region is CASSEYRNTEAFF. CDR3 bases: TGTGCCAGCAGTGAATACAGGAACACTGAAGCTTTCTTT. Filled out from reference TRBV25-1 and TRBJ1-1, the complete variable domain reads EADIYQTPRYLVIGTGKKITLECSQTMGHDKMYWYQQDPGMELHLIHYSYGVNSTEKGDLSSESTVSRIRTEHFPLTLESARPSHTSQYLCASSEYRNTEAFFGQGTRLTVV.

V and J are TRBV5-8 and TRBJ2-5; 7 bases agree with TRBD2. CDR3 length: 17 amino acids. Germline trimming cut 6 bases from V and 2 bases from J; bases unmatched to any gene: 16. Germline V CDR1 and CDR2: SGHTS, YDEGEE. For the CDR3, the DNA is TGTGCCAGCATCCGGGGACTGGCAGCGGGAATTCAAGAGACCCAGTACTTC. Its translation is CASIRGLAAGIQETQYF.

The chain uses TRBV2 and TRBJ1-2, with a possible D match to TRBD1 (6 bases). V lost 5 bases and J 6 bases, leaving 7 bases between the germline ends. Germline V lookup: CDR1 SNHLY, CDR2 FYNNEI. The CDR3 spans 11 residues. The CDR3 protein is CASSYRDGYTF. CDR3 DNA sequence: TGTGCCAGCAGTTACAGGGATGGCTACACCTTC.

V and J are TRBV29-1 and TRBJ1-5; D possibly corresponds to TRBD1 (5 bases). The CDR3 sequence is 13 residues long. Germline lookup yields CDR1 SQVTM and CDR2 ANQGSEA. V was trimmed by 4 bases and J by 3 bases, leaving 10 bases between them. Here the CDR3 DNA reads TGCAGCGTTGCGACAGCCTACAATCAGCCCCAGCATTTT. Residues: CSVATAYNQPQHF.

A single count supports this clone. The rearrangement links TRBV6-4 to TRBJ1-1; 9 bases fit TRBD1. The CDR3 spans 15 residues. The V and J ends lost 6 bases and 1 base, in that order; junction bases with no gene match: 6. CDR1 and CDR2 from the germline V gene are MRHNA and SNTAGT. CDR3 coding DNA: TGTGCCAGCAGGGACAGGGGAGGAGGGAACACTGAAGCTTTCTTT. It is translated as CASRDRGGGNTEAFF.

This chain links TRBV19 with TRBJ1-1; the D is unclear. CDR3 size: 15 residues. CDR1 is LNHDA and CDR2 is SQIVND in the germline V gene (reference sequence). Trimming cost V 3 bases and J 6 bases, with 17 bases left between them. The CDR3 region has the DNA TGTGCCAGTAGTATCTGGGCGGAGGGTACCCCTGAAGCTTTCTTT. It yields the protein CASSIWAEGTPEAFF.

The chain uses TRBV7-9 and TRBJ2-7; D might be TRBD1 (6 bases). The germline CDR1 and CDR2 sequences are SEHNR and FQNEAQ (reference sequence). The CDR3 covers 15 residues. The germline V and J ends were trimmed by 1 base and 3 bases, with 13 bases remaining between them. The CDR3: CASSLDGQRYYEQYF. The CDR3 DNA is TGTGCCAGCAGCTTAGATGGACAGCGATACTACGAGCAGTACTTC.

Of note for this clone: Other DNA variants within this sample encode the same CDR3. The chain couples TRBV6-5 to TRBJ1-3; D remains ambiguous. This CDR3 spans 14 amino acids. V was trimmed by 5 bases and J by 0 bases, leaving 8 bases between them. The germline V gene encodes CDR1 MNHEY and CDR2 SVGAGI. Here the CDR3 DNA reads TGTGCCAGCAGTCTCGGTGGCTCTGGAAACACCATATATTTT. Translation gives CASSLGGSGNTIYF.

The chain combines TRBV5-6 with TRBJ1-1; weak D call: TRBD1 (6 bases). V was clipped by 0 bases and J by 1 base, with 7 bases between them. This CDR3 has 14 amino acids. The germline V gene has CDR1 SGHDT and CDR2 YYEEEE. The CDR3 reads CASSLGQANTEAFF. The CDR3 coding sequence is TGTGCCAGCAGCTTGGGACAGGCGAACACTGAAGCTTTCTTT.

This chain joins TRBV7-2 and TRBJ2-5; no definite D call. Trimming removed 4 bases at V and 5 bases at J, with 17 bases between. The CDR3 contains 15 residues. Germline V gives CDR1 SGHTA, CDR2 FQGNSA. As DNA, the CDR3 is TGTGCCAGCAGCTCCACCGGAAGCGTGGCGGAGACCCAGTACTTC. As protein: CASSSTGSVAETQYF.

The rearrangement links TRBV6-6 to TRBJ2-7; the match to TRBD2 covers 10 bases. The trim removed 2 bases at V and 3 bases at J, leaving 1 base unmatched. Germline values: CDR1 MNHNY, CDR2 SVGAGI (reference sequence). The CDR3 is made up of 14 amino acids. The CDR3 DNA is TGTGCCAGCAGTTACAGCGGGGGGGACTACGAGCAGTACTTC. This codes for CASSYSGGDYEQYF.

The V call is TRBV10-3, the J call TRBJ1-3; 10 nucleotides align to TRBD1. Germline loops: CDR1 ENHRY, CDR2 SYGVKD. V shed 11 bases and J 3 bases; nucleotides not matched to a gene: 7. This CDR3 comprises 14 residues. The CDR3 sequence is CAERQGAIGNTIYF. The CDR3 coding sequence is TGTGCCGAACGACAGGGGGCAATTGGAAACACCATATATTTT.

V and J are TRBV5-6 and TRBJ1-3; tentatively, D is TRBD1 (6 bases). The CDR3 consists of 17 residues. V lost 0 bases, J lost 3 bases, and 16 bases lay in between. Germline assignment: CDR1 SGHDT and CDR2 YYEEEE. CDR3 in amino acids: CASSLGRRQGIGNTIYF. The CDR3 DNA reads TGTGCCAGCAGCTTGGGTCGGCGCCAGGGGATTGGAAACACCATATATTTT.

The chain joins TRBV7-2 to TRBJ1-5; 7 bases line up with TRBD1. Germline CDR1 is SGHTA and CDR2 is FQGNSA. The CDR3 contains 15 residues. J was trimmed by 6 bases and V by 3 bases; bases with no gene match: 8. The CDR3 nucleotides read TGTGCCAGCAGCTTTGGACAGGTAGCAAGTCAGCCCCAGCATTTT. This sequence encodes CASSFGQVASQPQHF.

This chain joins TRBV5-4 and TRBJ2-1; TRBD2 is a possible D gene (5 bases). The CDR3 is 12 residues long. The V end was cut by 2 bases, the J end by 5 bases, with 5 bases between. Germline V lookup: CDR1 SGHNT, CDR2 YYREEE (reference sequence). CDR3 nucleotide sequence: TGTGCCAGCAGCTTCGGGAACAATGAGCAGTTCTTC. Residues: CASSFGNNEQFF.

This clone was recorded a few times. CDR3 bases: TGTGCCAGTAGTATAGTGGAGGGAGCCGTTTCGAGCAATCAGCCCCAGCATTTT. The encoded protein is CASSIVEGAVSSNQPQHF. The chain is built from TRBV19 and TRBJ1-5; D ambiguous. The germline gives CDR1 LNHDA, CDR2 SQIVND (reference sequence). The V end was cut by 1 base, the J end by 1 base, with 17 bases between. The length of the CDR3 is 18 residues.

The CDR3 coding sequence is TGTGCCAGCAGCGGGGACAGAAATCAGCCCCAGCATTTT. It is translated as CASSGDRNQPQHF. This chain joins TRBV11-2 and TRBJ1-5, with 7 bases that match TRBD1. This CDR3 has 13 residues. V shed 5 bases and J 4 bases; nucleotides not matched to a gene: 2. The germline gives CDR1 SGHAT, CDR2 FQNNGV.

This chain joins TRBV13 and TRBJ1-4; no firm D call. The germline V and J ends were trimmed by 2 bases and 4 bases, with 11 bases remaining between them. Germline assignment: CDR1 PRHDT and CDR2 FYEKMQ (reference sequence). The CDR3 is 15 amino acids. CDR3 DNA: TGTGCCAGCAGCTTAAGGACTGCTCTTAATGAAAAACTGTTTTTT. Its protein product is CASSLRTALNEKLFF. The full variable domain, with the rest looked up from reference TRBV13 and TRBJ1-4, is AAGVIQSPRHLIKEKRETATLKCYPIPRHDTVYWYQQGPGQDPQFLISFYEKMQSDKGSIPDRFSAQQFSDYHSELNMSSLELGDSALYFCASSLRTALNEKLFFGSGTQLSVL.